This TCR beta chain was observed in a study of T cell clones after liver transplantation. Overall study: Post-transplant blood was tracked for graft-donor-reactive T cell clones identified in a pre-transplant mixed lymphocyte reaction. Three of eight recipients were HCV-positive; others had non-autoimmune, non-viral indications. Blood was drawn pre-transplant, before withdrawal, and after full or failed withdrawal. Without induction therapy, subjects received standard immunosuppression until 12-24 months post-transplant.

The germline V gene has CDR1 SGHTA and CDR2 FQGNSA. V gave up 6 bases and J gave up 4 bases; unmatched junction bases: 11. This CDR3 contains 15 residues. Measured with immunoSEQ multiplex PCR; TCRdb has only the in-frame clones, and not every one. The table shows 98,000 or so clones, with more than 75% occurring only once. This TCR came from a human donor who received a liver transplant. The rearrangement links TRBV7-2 to TRBJ2-5; 7 bases align to TRBD1. The specimen was CD4+ T cells from blood, collected before liver transplant. The CDR3 nucleotides read TGTGCCAGCAGTCACCCCACAGGGGCGGCAGAGACCCAGTACTTC. This codes for CASSHPTGAAETQYF.